Below, one T cell receptor (beta chain) is given with its context. Antigen: not known. This sample is part of a study of cytomegalovirus exposure and HLA in healthy donors. This PCR relied on a set of 60 Vbeta primers and 13 Jbeta primers. TCRdb's table, derived via immunoSEQ multiplex PCR, lists solely in-frame clones and lacks some. The table has roughly 68,000 clones, approximately 72% seen once. General study results and limits: Among immune exposure information, only CMV serostatus was available. It was taken for granted in presence/absence analyses that sequencing depth across donors was roughly uniform.

The CDR3 sequence is 17 residues long. The clonotype was recovered from a woman between 25 and 40 years old in good health and CMV-seropositive. Sequenced material: PBMCs. V gene TRBV21-1 combines with J gene TRBJ2-2; the DNA was not used to check the table's D call, TRBD2. TRBV21-1 is flagged as a pseudogene. CDR3 amino acids: CASSKDNRETNTGELFF. For the CDR3, the DNA is TGTGCCAGCAGCAAAGATAACCGGGAGACTAACACCGGGGAGCTGTTTTTT.